Each of the 8 T cell receptor beta chains below was sequenced from the same sample in a study of T cell responses to AZD1222 COVID-19 vaccine. The repertoire was sequenced with immunoSEQ multiplex PCR; TCRdb's copy has only in-frame clones and lacks some. The sample has 150,000 to 180,000 clones; about nine tenths are singletons. The sequences come from peripheral blood, collected on day 0 of AZD1222 vaccination. The source of these receptors is an adult in good health.

J is TRBJ2-3 and V is TRBV7-2; TRBD2 matches 7 bases. With V trimmed by 8 bases and J by 5 bases, 7 bases remained unmatched. Germline loops: CDR1 SGHTA, CDR2 FQGNSA. CDR3 length: 13 amino acids. This CDR3 is CASRAGVVDTQYF. CDR3 nucleotide sequence: TGTGCCAGCCGGGCGGGAGTTGTAGATACGCAGTATTTT.

The table lists this clone with a count of one. The rearrangement joins TRBV19 to TRBJ1-6, with 9 positions matching TRBD1. The trim removed 6 bases at V and 9 bases at J, leaving 9 bases unmatched. The CDR3 totals 15 residues. The germline V gene has CDR1 LNHDA and CDR2 SQIVND (reference sequence). CDR3 region: CASSRQGGIGSPLHF. Written as DNA, the CDR3 is TGTGCCAGTAGCCGACAGGGGGGGATTGGTTCACCCCTCCACTTT.

The rearrangement joins TRBV28 to TRBJ2-1; 7 nucleotides align to TRBD2. Germline V lookup: CDR1 MDHEN, CDR2 SYDVKM. The junction had 5 bases not matched to a gene; V was cut back by 7 bases and J by 2 bases. The CDR3 spans 14 residues. The CDR3 is CASKTGTTYNEQFF. In nucleotides, the CDR3 is TGTGCCAGCAAAACCGGGACTACCTACAATGAGCAGTTCTTC.

V gene TRBV5-1 combines with J gene TRBJ1-2, with D perhaps matching TRBD1 (6 bases). Germline lookup yields CDR1 SGHRS and CDR2 YFSETQ. V dropped 0 bases and J dropped 4 bases, with 13 bases sitting between them. This CDR3 comprises 15 residues. The DNA of the CDR3 is TGCGCCAGCAGCTTGGCCGCAGGGGCCTTCTATGGCTACACCTTC. This encodes CASSLAAGAFYGYTF.

The genes are TRBV19 and TRBJ2-6; possible D gene TRBD1, 5 bases. Germline lookup yields CDR1 LNHDA and CDR2 SQIVND (reference sequence). CDR3 length equals 15 residues. V was shortened by 6 bases and J by 0 bases, with 9 bases between the two germline ends. The CDR3 bases are TGTGCCAGTAGGAGAGACAGCTCTGGGGCCAACGTCCTGACTTTC. Translation gives CASRRDSSGANVLTF.

Here the CDR3 DNA reads TGTGCCAGCAGCTCCACTAGCGGGAGGGCTAGCGTCAACTTTCGCGAGCAGTTCTTC. Translating gives CASSSTSGRASVNFREQFF. The chain combines TRBV3-1 (or the pseudogene TRBV3-2) with TRBJ2-1, with 13 bases lining up with TRBD2. The CDR3 is 19 residues long. In germline, CDR1 is LGHDT, CDR2 YNNKEL (reference sequence). The trim removed 5 bases at V and 10 bases at J, leaving 20 bases unmatched.

This sequence joins TRBV5-4 and TRBJ2-1; D might be TRBD2 (6 bases). The CDR3 length is 13 residues. Germline V gene sequence: CDR1 SGHNT, CDR2 YYREEE (reference sequence). V shed 4 bases and J shed 9 bases, with 14 bases lying between them. CDR3 region: CASSPREVGEQFF. In DNA form, the CDR3 reads TGTGCCAGCAGCCCCAGGGAGGTGGGTGAGCAGTTCTTC.

The chain is built from TRBV6-5 and TRBJ2-1; D is perhaps TRBD1 (6 bases). Germline-derived CDR1 and CDR2 are MNHEY and SVGAGI. Trimming took 5 bases from V and 7 from J, leaving 15 bases between them. The CDR3 spans 14 residues. The CDR3 nucleotides read TGTGCCAGCAGTAGCGGTTTGGGGGCTAATGAGCAGTTCTTC. It encodes CASSSGLGANEQFF.